The 22 T cell receptor beta chains below come from one sample, sequenced in a study of OX40 agonist ivuxolimab in advanced cancers. Sequencing was performed with immunoSEQ multiplex PCR; in TCRdb, only in-frame clones are kept and a portion is missing. Of 77,000 or so clones in the sample, approximately 92% were seen once. The specimen comprised CD4+ or CD8+ T cells sorted from blood, sampled in a trial of the OX40 agonist ivuxolimab. These receptor sequences come from an adult with an advanced solid tumor such as melanoma, head and neck, liver or kidney cancer.

The chain links TRBV10-3 to TRBJ1-2; perhaps TRBD1 as D (5 bases). Germline lookup yields CDR1 ENHRY and CDR2 SYGVKD. The CDR3 covers 14 residues. Trimming removed 7 bases at V and 5 bases at J, with 17 bases between. The CDR3 here is CAITEGSESYGYTF. The CDR3 region has the DNA TGTGCCATCACCGAGGGGTCAGAGTCTTATGGCTACACCTTC.

The chain is built from TRBV27 and TRBJ2-2; 9 bases line up with TRBD2. Trimming removed 6 bases from V and 6 bases from J; junction bases left unmatched: 5. The CDR3 runs to 14 residues. Germline V CDR1 and CDR2: MNHEY, SMNVEV (reference sequence). This CDR3 reads CASRFSGRPGELFF. In nucleotides, the CDR3 is TGTGCCAGCAGGTTTAGCGGGAGACCCGGGGAGCTGTTTTTT.

V gene TRBV7-2 combines with J gene TRBJ2-2; 13 positions agree with TRBD2. Losses at the gene ends were 5 bases for V and 5 bases for J; bases not matched to a gene: 2. The CDR3 runs to 15 residues. Germline V CDR1 and CDR2: SGHTA, FQGNSA. CDR3 region: CASSPGLAGTGELFF. The CDR3 DNA is TGTGCCAGCAGCCCGGGACTAGCGGGAACCGGGGAGCTGTTTTTT.

This clone was recorded once. Other DNA sequences from this sample encode an identical CDR3 as well. This chain joins TRBV6-1 and TRBJ1-1; D ambiguous. Germline lookup yields CDR1 MNHNS and CDR2 SASEGT. The CDR3 loop spans 11 amino acids. The ends were cut back, 6 bases at V and 3 bases at J, with 5 bases in the middle. CDR3 residues: CASRRDTEAFF. The DNA of the CDR3 is TGTGCCAGCAGACGTGACACTGAAGCTTTCTTT.

The CDR3 DNA is TGTGCCAGCACCGGGACAGGGGCAGGGTTTGGCGGGCAGTACTTC. Translation: CASTGTGAGFGGQYF. This chain links TRBV6-4 with TRBJ2-7; TRBD1 matches 10 bases. Germline lookup yields CDR1 MRHNA and CDR2 SNTAGT. The V and J ends lost 7 bases and 9 bases, in that order; junction bases with no gene match: 15. The CDR3 extends over 15 amino acids.

The chain links TRBV19 to TRBJ2-1; 8 nucleotides line up with TRBD2. From germline, CDR1 is LNHDA and CDR2 SQIVND (reference sequence). V dropped 3 bases and J dropped 2; count of bases not matched to a gene: 6. The CDR3 length is 16 residues. The CDR3, as DNA: TGTGCCAGTAGTATTGTCGCGGGAGGACCCTACAATGAGCAGTTCTTC. It specifies CASSIVAGGPYNEQFF. Supplemented by reference TRBV19 and TRBJ2-1, the full variable domain reads DGGITQSPKYLFRKEGQNVTLSCEQNLNHDAMYWYRQDPGQGLRLIYYSQIVNDFQKGDIAEGYSVSREKKESFPLTVTSAQKNPTAFYLCASSIVAGGPYNEQFFGPGTRLTVL.

This chain links TRBV14 with TRBJ1-1, with D tentatively TRBD1 (6 bases). Trimming left V 1 base short and J 3 bases short, with 9 bases between. Germline CDR1 is SGHDN and CDR2 is FVKESK. The CDR3 spans 14 residues. The CDR3 reads CASSQAKGDTEAFF. The DNA of the CDR3 is TGTGCCAGCAGCCAAGCGAAGGGGGACACTGAAGCTTTCTTT.

The chain employs TRBV7-2 and TRBJ2-1, with unresolved D. The CDR3 consists of 13 residues. V was cut by 7 bases and J by 0 bases, with 7 bases left in between. Germline V gene lookup returns CDR1 SGHTA and CDR2 FQGNSA. The CDR3 region has the DNA TGTGCCAGCATGAAGGACTCCTACAATGAGCAGTTCTTC. Its protein is CASMKDSYNEQFF.

The chain is built from TRBV28 and TRBJ1-2; D remains unclear. Deletions cut 6 bases from V and 0 bases from J, with 5 bases between. Germline V gives CDR1 MDHEN, CDR2 SYDVKM. The CDR3 extends over 12 amino acids. In nucleotides, the CDR3 is TGTGCCAGCAGGCAGGCTAACTATGGCTACACCTTC. Its protein product is CASRQANYGYTF.

The V call is TRBV5-1, the J call TRBJ1-1; 9 bases agree with TRBD1. CDR3 length: 16 residues. Trimming at V came to 2 bases and at J to 4 bases, leaving 9 bases not matched to a gene. In germline, CDR1 is SGHRS, CDR2 YFSETQ. CDR3 bases: TGCGCCAGCAGCTTAATGGGGGACAGGGTTGGCACTGAAGCTTTCTTT. Amino acids: CASSLMGDRVGTEAFF.

The gene calls are TRBV7-2 and TRBJ2-7; TRBD1 might be the D (5 bases). The V end was cut by 1 base, the J end by 5 bases, with 9 bases between. The CDR3 runs 13 residues. CDR1 and CDR2 from the germline V gene are SGHTA and FQGNSA. CDR3: CASSLDRYDEQYF. The CDR3 DNA reads TGTGCCAGCAGCTTAGACAGGTACGACGAGCAGTACTTC. Filled out from reference TRBV7-2 and TRBJ2-7, the complete variable domain reads GAGVSQSPSNKVTEKGKDVELRCDPISGHTALYWYRQSLGQGLEFLIYFQGNSAPDKSGLPSDRFSAERTGGSVSTLTIQRTQQEDSAVYLCASSLDRYDEQYFGPGTRLTVT.

V usage is TRBV4-1 and J usage is TRBJ1-4; possible D gene TRBD1, 6 bases. Trimming stripped 0 bases from V and 0 bases from J, with 11 bases between. CDR3 length equals 17 residues. CDR1 is MGHRA, CDR2 YSYEKL, per germline. The CDR3 reads CASSQDRTEATNEKLFF. In nucleotides, the CDR3 is TGCGCCAGCAGCCAAGATCGGACAGAGGCAACTAATGAAAAACTGTTTTTT.

The chain carries TRBV10-3 and TRBJ2-2; 7 positions match TRBD2. This CDR3 has 17 amino acids. The V gene's germline CDR1 is ENHRY and CDR2 SYGVKD. J gave up 6 bases and V 3 bases, and 13 bases lay outside the gene matches. The CDR3 protein is CAISDPSVTSPPGELFF. The CDR3 DNA reads TGTGCCATCAGTGACCCTTCCGTGACTAGCCCACCCGGGGAGCTGTTTTTT.

The chain employs TRBV6-5 and TRBJ1-4; 8 positions agree with TRBD1. Losses at the gene ends were 6 bases for V and 2 bases for J; bases not matched to a gene: 5. Germline V lookup: CDR1 MNHEY, CDR2 SVGAGI. The CDR3 has 15 residues. The CDR3 spells CASRSRTGTNEKLFF. CDR3 DNA: TGTGCCAGCAGGTCAAGGACAGGGACTAATGAAAAACTGTTTTTT.

The rearrangement joins TRBV7-2 to TRBJ2-7; weak D call: TRBD2 (6 bases). There are 15 residues in the CDR3. The V gene lost 1 base and the J gene lost 2 bases, with 12 bases spanning the gap. Germline CDR1 SGHTA, CDR2 FQGNSA. The CDR3 nucleotides are TGTGCCAGCAGCTTAGGGCCCTCGGGGGCCTACGAGCAGTACTTC. Amino acid sequence: CASSLGPSGAYEQYF.

This chain connects TRBV6-1 to TRBJ1-1; tentative D call: TRBD1 (5 bases). The CDR3 runs to 14 residues. Germline CDR1 MNHNS, CDR2 SASEGT. V was cut by 4 bases and J by 0 bases, with 9 bases left in between. CDR3 in DNA: TGTGCCAGCAGTGGATGGGGCCTGAACACTGAAGCTTTCTTT. The encoded protein is CASSGWGLNTEAFF.

On this clone: Other DNA sequences in the sample encode the same CDR3. The rearrangement uses TRBV5-1 and TRBJ2-7, with 7 bases aligning to TRBD1. The CDR3 is made up of 15 amino acids. The germline V gene encodes CDR1 SGHRS and CDR2 YFSETQ. Trimming removed 4 bases from V and 0 bases from J; junction bases left unmatched: 7. CDR3 residues: CASSPRDSSSYEQYF. The CDR3 region has the DNA TGCGCCAGCAGCCCCCGGGACAGTTCCTCCTACGAGCAGTACTTC.

The V gene is TRBV5-1, the J gene TRBJ1-5; D remains ambiguous. This CDR3 has 14 residues. Trimming took off 4 bases at V and 5 bases at J, with 13 bases between the two ends. Looked up from germline, CDR1 is SGHRS and CDR2 is YFSETQ. CDR3 sequence reads: CASSAGSKDQPQHF. The CDR3 region has the DNA TGCGCCAGCAGCGCGGGGTCCAAGGATCAGCCCCAGCATTTT.

The chain has TRBV5-1 and TRBJ1-4, with D perhaps TRBD1 (6 bases). Trimming took 2 bases from V and 7 from J, leaving 12 bases between them. The CDR3 totals 14 residues. The germline CDR1 and CDR2 sequences are SGHRS and YFSETQ. CDR3 DNA sequence: TGCGCCAGCAGCTTACAGGGTCTGGGTGAAAAACTGTTTTTT. Its translation: CASSLQGLGEKLFF.

V usage is TRBV27 and J usage is TRBJ2-7; no clear D. This CDR3 contains 14 residues. The germline V gene encodes CDR1 MNHEY and CDR2 SMNVEV (reference sequence). Between the trimmed V and J ends, which lost 3 bases and 3 bases, there was a span of 12 bases. The DNA for the CDR3 is TGTGCCAGCAGTTTTTTGGGGTCCGACTACGAGCAGTACTTC. Amino acid sequence: CASSFLGSDYEQYF.

This clone came up once. The chain recombines TRBV11-2 with TRBJ2-5, with D possibly being TRBD1 (6 bases). This CDR3 comprises 15 residues. Germline-derived CDR1 and CDR2 are SGHAT and FQNNGV. Trimming removed 0 bases at V and 5 bases at J, with 13 bases between. The CDR3 DNA follows: TGTGCCAGCAGCTTAGACCCTTCAAGGGGGGAGACCCAGTACTTC. Encoded protein: CASSLDPSRGETQYF.

The rearrangement uses TRBV5-1 and TRBJ1-4; D might be TRBD1 (5 bases). V was shortened by 5 bases and J by 8 bases, with 19 bases between the two germline ends. This CDR3 is built from 15 residues. The germline V gene has CDR1 SGHRS and CDR2 YFSETQ. CDR3 residues: CASRTGTAGGEKLFF. CDR3 in DNA: TGCGCCAGCAGAACCGGGACCGCAGGAGGAGAAAAACTGTTTTTT.